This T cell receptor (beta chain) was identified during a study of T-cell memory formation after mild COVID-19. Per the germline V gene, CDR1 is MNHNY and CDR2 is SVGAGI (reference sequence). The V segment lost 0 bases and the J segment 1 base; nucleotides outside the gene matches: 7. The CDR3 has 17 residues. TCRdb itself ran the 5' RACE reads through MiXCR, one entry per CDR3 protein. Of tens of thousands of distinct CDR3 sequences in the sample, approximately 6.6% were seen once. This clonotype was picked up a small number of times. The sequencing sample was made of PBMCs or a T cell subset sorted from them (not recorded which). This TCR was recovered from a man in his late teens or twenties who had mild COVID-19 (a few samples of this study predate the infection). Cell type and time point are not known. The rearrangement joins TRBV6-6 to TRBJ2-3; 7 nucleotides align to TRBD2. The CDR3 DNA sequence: TGTGCCAGCAGTTACTCGGGGAGCGGGGAGCGCACAGATACGCAGTATTTT. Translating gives CASSYSGSGERTDTQYF.